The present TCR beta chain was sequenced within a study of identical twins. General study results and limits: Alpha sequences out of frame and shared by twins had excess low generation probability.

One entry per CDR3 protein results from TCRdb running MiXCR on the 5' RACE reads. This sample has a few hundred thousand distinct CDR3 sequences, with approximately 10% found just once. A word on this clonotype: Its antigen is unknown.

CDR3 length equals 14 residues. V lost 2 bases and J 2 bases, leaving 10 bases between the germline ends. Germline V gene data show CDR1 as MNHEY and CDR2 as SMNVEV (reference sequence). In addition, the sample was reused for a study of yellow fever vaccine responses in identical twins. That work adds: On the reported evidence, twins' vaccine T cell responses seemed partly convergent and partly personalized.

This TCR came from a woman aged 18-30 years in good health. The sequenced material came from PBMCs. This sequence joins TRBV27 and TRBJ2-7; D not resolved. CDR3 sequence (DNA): TGTGCCAGCAGTTTAATTGGCTCAACCTACGAGCAGTACTTC. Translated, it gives CASSLIGSTYEQYF.